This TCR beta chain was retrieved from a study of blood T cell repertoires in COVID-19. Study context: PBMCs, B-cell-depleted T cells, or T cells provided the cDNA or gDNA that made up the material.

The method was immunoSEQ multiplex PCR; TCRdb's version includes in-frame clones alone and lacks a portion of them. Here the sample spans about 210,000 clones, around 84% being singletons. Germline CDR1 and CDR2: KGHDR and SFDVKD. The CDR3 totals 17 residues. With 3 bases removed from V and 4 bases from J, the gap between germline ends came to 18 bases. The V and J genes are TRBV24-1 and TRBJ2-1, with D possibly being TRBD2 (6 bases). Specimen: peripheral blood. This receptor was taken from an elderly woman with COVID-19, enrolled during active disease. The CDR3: CATSDSTSSTPYNEQFF. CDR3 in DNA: TGTGCCACCAGTGATAGCACTAGCAGCACGCCGTACAATGAGCAGTTCTTC.